These 26 T cell receptor beta chains share one sample of origin, sequenced in a study of neurological immune-mediated disorders. TCRdb fed the 5' RACE reads into MiXCR, producing one record per CDR3 protein. The sample holds over 45,000 distinct CDR3 sequences; 3% to 3.5% are singletons and the top ten take 5.5% to 6%. The sequenced material came from PBMCs. These receptors were obtained from a man aged 35 to 55 with multiple sclerosis.

As concerns this clonotype: A read error may explain this, as a much larger clone is one base away. V and J are TRBV7-9 and TRBJ1-1, with unresolved D. Per the germline V gene, CDR1 is SEHNR and CDR2 is FQNEAQ (reference sequence). This CDR3 spans 13 amino acids. V was clipped by 6 bases and J by 0 bases, with 8 bases between them. The CDR3 coding sequence is TGTGCCAGCAGGAAGGGCATGAACACTGAAGCTTTCTTT. It encodes CASRKGMNTEAFF.

As to this clonotype: One junction end does not reproduce the germline sequence, and a read error may be involved. The chain uses TRBV7-2 and TRBJ1-5, with D possibly matching TRBD1 (5 bases). This CDR3 has 14 residues. The germline V gene encodes CDR1 SGHTA and CDR2 FQGNSA. DNA for the CDR3: TGTGCCAGCAGCGAGAGGGGTGGCAATCAGCCCCAGAATTTT. Translating it yields CASSERGGNQPQNF.

This clonotype was detected many times. This sequence joins TRBV6-2 or TRBV6-3 and TRBJ1-5; a possible D gene is TRBD1 (5 bases). CDR1 and CDR2 (germline): MNHEY, SVGEGT. The CDR3 has 15 amino acids. Trimming stripped 2 bases from V and 2 bases from J, with 10 bases between. CDR3 residues: CASSYGGGGNQPQHF. The DNA for the CDR3 is TGTGCCAGCAGTTACGGGGGAGGGGGCAATCAGCCCCAGCATTTT.

At least ten counts were recorded for this clonotype. This rearrangement joins TRBV6-5 to TRBJ2-6, with D possibly TRBD1 on 6 matching bases. Germline CDR1 and CDR2: MNHEY and SVGAGI. Trimming left V 2 bases short and J 2 bases short, with 7 bases between. The CDR3 contains 15 residues. CDR3 nucleotides: TGTGCCAGCAGTTACAGGGGGACTGGGGCCAACGTCCTGACTTTC. This translates into CASSYRGTGANVLTF.

The V and J genes are TRBV5-5 and TRBJ1-2; D gene uncertain. V was pared by 0 bases and J by 2 bases, with 5 bases between. CDR1 is SGHKS and CDR2 is YYEKEE in the germline V gene (reference sequence). The CDR3 length is 13 residues. The CDR3 DNA sequence: TGTGCCAGCAGCTTGGAAAGCAACTATGGCTACACCTTC. Translating it yields CASSLESNYGYTF.

This clonotype has ten or more counts. The chain combines TRBV6-5 with TRBJ2-6; the D gene is possibly TRBD2 (7 bases). Germline lookup yields CDR1 MNHEY and CDR2 SVGAGI. The length of the CDR3 is 14 residues. V dropped 8 bases and J dropped 4 bases, with 12 bases sitting between them. The CDR3 DNA reads as TGTGCCAGCCGGGGGGCATCAGGGGCCAACGTCCTGACTTTC. Translating gives CASRGASGANVLTF.

This clonotype was detected many times. The chain couples TRBV3-1 to TRBJ2-7, with TRBD1 matching over 10 bases. The CDR3 is made up of 14 amino acids. V lost 0 bases, J lost 5 bases, and 1 base stayed unmatched. From germline, CDR1 is LGHDT and CDR2 YNNKEL (reference sequence). Here the CDR3 DNA reads TGTGCCAGCAGCCAAGATGGACAGGGGGACGAGCAGTACTTC. The encoded protein is CASSQDGQGDEQYF.

This clonotype was picked up many times. The chain joins TRBV12-3 or TRBV12-4 to TRBJ2-1; D remains unclear. V lost 6 bases and J lost 7, with 10 bases in between. CDR3 length equals 12 residues. In nucleotides, the CDR3 is TGTGCCAGCAGCGAAACTACGAATGAGCAGTTCTTC. Translating it yields CASSETTNEQFF.

This clonotype was counted ten times or more. V is TRBV28 and J is TRBJ2-5, with 7 bases matching TRBD1. Germline CDR1 is MDHEN and CDR2 is SYDVKM. The CDR3 is 15 residues long. J gave up 1 base and V 4 bases, and 6 bases lay outside the gene matches. The CDR3 DNA is TGTGCCAGCAGTTCTCGGACAGGACTCCAAGAGACCCAGTACTTC. Residues: CASSSRTGLQETQYF.

The sample holds many counts of this clonotype. CDR3 residues: CASSLWDRGQSPLHF. CDR3 sequence (DNA): TGCGCCAGCAGCTTGTGGGACAGGGGACAATCACCCCTCCACTTT. The chain combines TRBV5-1 with TRBJ1-6, with TRBD1 matching 10 bases. The trim removed 1 base at V and 10 bases at J, leaving 5 bases unmatched. Germline lookup yields CDR1 SGHRS and CDR2 YFSETQ. The CDR3 runs 15 residues. The variable domain in full, with the rest retrieved from reference TRBV5-1 and TRBJ1-6, is KAGVTQTPRYLIKTRGQQVTLSCSPISGHRSVSWYQQTPGQGLQFLFEYFSETQRNKGNFPGRFSGRQFSNSRSEMNVSTLELGDSALYLCASSLWDRGQSPLHFGNGTRLTVT.

This clonotype was seen at least ten times. The chain links TRBV4-1 to TRBJ2-7; D is perhaps TRBD1 or TRBD2 (5 bases each). This CDR3 comprises 13 residues. Germline CDR1 reads MGHRA; CDR2 reads YSYEKL. Trimming took off 7 bases at V and 6 bases at J, with 16 bases between the two ends. In DNA form, the CDR3 reads TGCGCCAGCACCCGGGACGCCCACGGCGAGCAGTACTTC. Encoded protein: CASTRDAHGEQYF.

Many counts were recorded for this clonotype. This rearrangement joins TRBV6-6 to TRBJ2-3; possible D gene TRBD1, 6 bases. This CDR3 spans 15 amino acids. Germline assignment: CDR1 MNHNY and CDR2 SVGAGI (reference sequence). Trimming removed 2 bases at V and 5 bases at J, with 14 bases between. CDR3 region: CASSYNTGSGDTQYF. The CDR3 bases are TGTGCCAGCAGTTACAACACAGGGTCGGGAGATACGCAGTATTTT.

This clonotype was picked up many times. The rearrangement uses TRBV5-6 and TRBJ2-5, with D maybe TRBD1 (6 bases). This CDR3 comprises 16 residues. Germline CDR1 and CDR2: SGHDT and YYEEEE. V gave up 0 bases and J gave up 1 base, with 13 bases separating them. The CDR3 DNA is TGTGCCAGCAGCTTGGGCCCAAGGACAGTCCAAGAGACCCAGTACTTC. Amino acid sequence: CASSLGPRTVQETQYF. The whole variable domain, filled in from reference TRBV5-6 and TRBJ2-5, reads DAGVTQSPTHLIKTRGQQVTLRCSPKSGHDTVSWYQQALGQGPQFIFQYYEEEERQRGNFPDRFSGHQFPNYSSELNVNALLLGDSALYLCASSLGPRTVQETQYFGPGTRLLVL.

This clonotype was detected many times. The chain employs TRBV12-5 and TRBJ1-1; D unclear. The germline CDR1 and CDR2 sequences are LGHNT and FRNRAP. The V end was cut by 2 bases, the J end by 2 bases, with 12 bases between. This CDR3 has 15 residues. CDR3 nucleotides: TGTGCTAGTGGTTTGATTAGAACTTTTAACACTGAAGCTTTCTTT. Translated, it gives CASGLIRTFNTEAFF.

This clonotype was picked up many times. This chain joins TRBV4-1 and TRBJ2-7; 9 nucleotides match TRBD1. CDR1 and CDR2 from the germline V gene are MGHRA and YSYEKL. Trimming cost V 4 bases and J 4 bases; bases outside gene matches: 5. This CDR3 has 14 residues. This CDR3 reads CASSRRTGVYEQYF. For the CDR3, the DNA is TGCGCCAGCAGCCGCAGGACAGGGGTGTACGAGCAGTACTTC.

This clonotype was recorded at least ten times. The rearrangement links TRBV20-1 to TRBJ1-5; tentative D call: TRBD1 (5 bases). The CDR3 covers 14 residues. Germline-derived CDR1 and CDR2 are DFQATT and SNEGSKA (reference sequence). V was clipped by 1 base and J by 2 bases, with 9 bases between them. CDR3 residues: CSARAGVGNQPQHF. The DNA for the CDR3 is TGCAGTGCTAGAGCGGGGGTGGGCAATCAGCCCCAGCATTTT.

This clonotype was counted ten times or more. This chain connects TRBV6-1 to TRBJ1-2; 9 bases fit TRBD1. This CDR3 has 15 amino acids. CDR1 and CDR2 (germline): MNHNS, SASEGT. The ends lost 5 bases at V and 8 bases at J; junction bases unmatched: 12. Here the CDR3 reads CASSYRLQGAGGYTF. DNA for the CDR3: TGTGCCAGCAGTTATAGACTACAGGGGGCCGGGGGCTACACCTTC.

This clonotype was counted many times. The chain uses TRBV7-3 and TRBJ1-1; D may be TRBD1 (5 bases). CDR3 length: 16 residues. Trimming stripped 5 bases from V and 1 base from J, with 17 bases between. The germline V gene has CDR1 SGHTA and CDR2 FQGTGA. The CDR3 DNA reads as TGTGCCAGCAGCCCCCACGCGGGGGGAAGGAACACTGAAGCTTTCTTT. It translates to CASSPHAGGRNTEAFF.

This clonotype appeared many times. The V call is TRBV20-1, the J call TRBJ1-1, with D tentatively TRBD1 (6 bases). Trimming took 1 base from V and 11 from J, leaving 20 bases between them. Germline assignment: CDR1 DFQATT and CDR2 SNEGSKA (reference sequence). The CDR3 has 14 amino acids. CDR3 residues: CSARAGTPLDVAFF. The CDR3 coding sequence is TGCAGTGCTAGAGCCGGGACACCCCTGGACGTGGCTTTCTTT.

This clonotype was counted ten times or more. V usage is TRBV5-1 and J usage is TRBJ2-5; maybe TRBD2 (6 bases). Per germline, CDR1 SGHRS and CDR2 YFSETQ. The CDR3 is 14 amino acids. Trimming pared 0 bases from V and 2 bases from J, leaving 8 bases between. The CDR3 bases are TGCGCCAGCAGCTTGGGGGACTGGCAAGAGACCCAGTACTTC. This sequence encodes CASSLGDWQETQYF.

This clonotype was detected a few times. The chain uses TRBV6-5 and TRBJ2-5, with D maybe TRBD2 (6 bases). Trimming left V 1 base short and J 5 bases short, with 11 bases between. CDR1 is MNHEY, CDR2 SVGAGI, per germline. This CDR3 region has 14 residues. CDR3 sequence (DNA): TGTGCCAGCAGTTACTTCGCGGGGTTCGAGACCCAGTACTTC. This sequence encodes CASSYFAGFETQYF.

This clonotype was recorded many times. The chain combines TRBV27 with TRBJ2-7; 7 nucleotides align to TRBD1. The V and J ends lost 6 bases and 2 bases, in that order; junction bases with no gene match: 10. The CDR3 has 15 residues. Germline V lookup: CDR1 MNHEY, CDR2 SMNVEV (reference sequence). CDR3 protein: CASRVIGGTTYEQYF. CDR3 DNA sequence: TGTGCCAGCAGGGTCATAGGGGGCACCACCTACGAGCAGTACTTC.

Ten or more counts support this clonotype. This chain joins TRBV28 and TRBJ2-7; D call uncertain. The germline gives CDR1 MDHEN, CDR2 SYDVKM. The CDR3 extends over 13 amino acids. V lost 3 bases and J 3 bases, leaving 9 bases between the germline ends. The CDR3: CASSFPNSYEQYF. The CDR3 DNA reads as TGTGCCAGCAGTTTCCCCAACAGCTACGAGCAGTACTTC.

This clonotype was observed many times. V gene TRBV24-1 combines with J gene TRBJ2-3, with TRBD1 matching 9 bases. J gave up 2 bases and V 4 bases, and 6 bases lay outside the gene matches. This CDR3 is built from 16 residues. Looked up from germline, CDR1 is KGHDR and CDR2 is SFDVKD. CDR3 nucleotide sequence: TGTGCCACCAGTGACTCTACAGGGGGCCACACAGATACGCAGTATTTT. Translation gives CATSDSTGGHTDTQYF.

This clonotype was counted a few times. The chain combines TRBV10-3 with TRBJ1-5, with D uncertain. The CDR3 runs 16 residues. The germline CDR1 and CDR2 sequences are ENHRY and SYGVKD. V lost 0 bases and J 2 bases, leaving 11 bases between the germline ends. The chain's CDR3 is CAISESGRARNQPQHF. CDR3 DNA: TGTGCCATCAGTGAGTCTGGACGGGCCCGCAATCAGCCCCAGCATTTT.

The rearrangement joins TRBV6-1 to TRBJ2-3; 12 bases align to TRBD2. The ends lost 5 bases at V and 1 base at J; junction bases unmatched: 10. Germline loops: CDR1 MNHNS, CDR2 SASEGT. This CDR3 contains 18 residues. This chain's CDR3 is CASSRVPPSGGGTDTQYF. In nucleotides, the CDR3 is TGTGCCAGCAGTCGAGTCCCCCCTAGCGGGGGGGGCACAGATACGCAGTATTTT.